Listed below are T cell receptor beta chains from one sample, sequenced in a study of blood T cells in healthy people across ages. MiXCR, run by TCRdb on the 5' RACE reads, gives a single entry per CDR3 protein. The sample consists of roughly 800,000 distinct CDR3 sequences, 53% of them appearing once. Sequencing input: blood. The receptor set was obtained from a man aged 80 or over in good health. The CDR3 runs from the conserved cysteine through the conserved F or W. D genes are given only for firm matches. Size values are once, few and many counts, or a class for expanded clones, and some rows have none.

j_gene | v_gene | d_gene | abundance | CDR3nt | CDR3aa
TRBJ1-2 | TRBV7-2 | TRBD1 | - | TGTGCCAGCAGCGCACAAACAGGGGTCAACTATGGCTACACCTTC | CASSAQTGVNYGYTF
TRBJ1-1 | TRBV14 | TRBD1 | - | TGTGCCAGCAGCCAGGCAGGGGGAGTTGAAGCTTTCTTT | CASSQAGGVEAFF
TRBJ1-2 | TRBV3-1 | TRBD1 | - | TGTGCCAGCAGCCAGGACAGGGCGGGCTATGGCTACACCTTC | CASSQDRAGYGYTF
TRBJ2-7 | TRBV10-3 | - | - | TGTGCCATCAGTGAGTCTGCGGGACCAGTCTACGAGCAGTACTTC | CAISESAGPVYEQYF
TRBJ2-5 | TRBV23-1 | - | - | TGCGCCAGCGACCGCTGGGACCAAGGGCTTTACTGTGAGACCCAGTACTTC | CASDRWDQGLYCETQYF
TRBJ1-1 | TRBV2 | TRBD1 | - | TGTGCCAGCAGTCCTGGCGGGACAGGGGGCTCTGAAGCTTTCTTT | CASSPGGTGGSEAFF
TRBJ2-7 | TRBV10-3 | TRBD2 | few | TGTGCCATCAGTGATGCGGCGGGAGGGCAGCGTGAGCAGTACTTC | CAISDAAGGQREQYF
TRBJ2-7 | TRBV27 | TRBD2 | - | TGTGTCAGCGGGAGGGACGAGCAGTACTTC | CVSGRDEQYF
TRBJ2-1 | TRBV12-3/TRBV12-4 | TRBD2 | - | TGTGCCAGCAGTTTATCTAGCGGTTTAATGAATGAGCAGTTCTTC | CASSLSSGLMNEQFF
TRBJ2-1 | TRBV24-1 | - | - | TGTGCCACCAGTGATCAGACTAGGCCAAGCGAGCGGTTCTTC | CATSDQTRPSERFF
TRBJ2-6 | TRBV25-1 | - | - | TGTGCCAGCAGTGAATCTAAGCGCTCTGGGGCCAACGTCCTGACTTTC | CASSESKRSGANVLTF
TRBJ2-7 | TRBV6-5 | - | - | TGTGCCAGCAGTTACGGGCTAGCGCCAAGGGTACACGAGCAGTACTTC | CASSYGLAPRVHEQYF
TRBJ2-7 | TRBV6-5 | TRBD1 | - | TGTGCCAGCAGTTACTCGAAGCGCCGGGACAGGGTCCACGAGCAGTACTTC | CASSYSKRRDRVHEQYF
TRBJ2-1 | TRBV5-1 | - | - | TGCGCCAGCAGCTTGGGCGGGCAGAGATACAATGAGCAGTTCTTC | CASSLGGQRYNEQFF
TRBJ1-2 | TRBV12-3/TRBV12-4 | - | many | TGTGCCAGCAGCCCGGGGGACGGCTACACCTTC | CASSPGDGYTF
TRBJ2-7 | TRBV5-1 | - | few | TGCGCCAGCAGCTTGGTGGGGTCCGCGTACGAGCAGTACTTC | CASSLVGSAYEQYF
TRBJ1-5 | TRBV29-1 | TRBD1 | - | TGCAGCGTTGCGGGACAGGGGATCAATCAGCCCCAGCATTTT | CSVAGQGINQPQHF
TRBJ2-4 | TRBV5-5 | - | once | TGTGCCAGCAGCCACATACCAATGGGGGCCAAAAACATTCAGTACTTC | CASSHIPMGAKNIQYF
TRBJ2-1 | TRBV21-1 | - | - | TGTGCCAGCAGCAAACCACTTTGTCAGAGCACGTCCTACAATGAGCAGTTCTTC | CASSKPLCQSTSYNEQFF
TRBJ1-2 | TRBV6-6 | - | - | TGTGCCAGCAGTCCCCGAGGGCAAGCTAACTATGGCTACACCTTC | CASSPRGQANYGYTF
TRBJ1-2 | TRBV3-1 | - | - | TGTGCCAGCAGCCAATCCTCCAACTATGGCTACACCTTC | CASSQSSNYGYTF
TRBJ2-4 | TRBV7-9 | TRBD2 | - | TGTGCCAGCAGCTCGGGACTAGCTGTCGGAGAGCAGTACTTC | CASSSGLAVGEQYF
TRBJ2-3 | TRBV2 | - | few | TGTGCCAGCAGTGCCCGGGGGAACACAGATACGCAGTATTTT | CASSARGNTDTQYF
TRBJ2-1 | TRBV7-3 | - | - | TGTGCCAGCAGCTTAGCGGGATCCTACAATAAGCAGTTCTTC | CASSLAGSYNKQFF
TRBJ2-3 | TRBV11-2 | - | few | TGTGCCAGCAGCTCCGCGGGAAAGGGGTACAGATACGCGTATTTT | CASSSAGKGYRYAYF
TRBJ2-6 | TRBV6-1 | - | - | TGTGCCAGCAACGAGGGACAAGGGTTTTCCGGGGCCAACGTCCTGACTTTC | CASNEGQGFSGANVLTF
TRBJ1-5 | TRBV12-5 | TRBD1 | few | TGTGCTAGTGGGGCAGGGGGCAGCCAGCCCCAGCATTTT | CASGAGGSQPQHF
TRBJ1-6 | TRBV6-5 | - | few | TGTGCCAGCAGTGAAGGGGTCAGGTCACCCCTCCACTTT | CASSEGVRSPLHF
TRBJ2-4 | TRBV4-2 | TRBD1 | - | TGTGCCAGCAGCCAAGCCAGACAGGGCTCCAAAAACATTCAGTACTTC | CASSQARQGSKNIQYF
TRBJ2-5 | TRBV2 | - | - | TGTGCCAGCAAGGGGGGCAGAACCTCGGAGACCCAGTACTTC | CASKGGRTSETQYF
TRBJ2-1 | TRBV4-2 | - | - | TGTGCCAGCGGCCAAGAATTGGGACAATACAATGAGCAGTTCTTC | CASGQELGQYNEQFF
TRBJ2-7 | TRBV12-3/TRBV12-4 | - | - | TGTGCCAGCAGTCGAGTCACACTGGGGTCATACGAGCAGTACTTC | CASSRVTLGSYEQYF
TRBJ2-7 | TRBV7-9 | - | - | TGTGCCAGCAGCTCAGCAGGCAAGGTAGCCTACGAGCAGTACTTC | CASSSAGKVAYEQYF
TRBJ2-7 | TRBV20-1 | TRBD2 | - | TGCAGTGCTAGAGAGAACCCGGGACTAGCGGGGGACTACGAGCAGTACTTC | CSARENPGLAGDYEQYF
TRBJ2-1 | TRBV5-1 | TRBD2 | once | TGCGTCAGCAGCACTGGGACTAGCGAGTACAATGAGCAGTTCTTC | CVSSTGTSEYNEQFF
TRBJ1-5 | TRBV25-1 | TRBD1 | few | TGTGCCAGCAGTGGCGTACAGGGGGCACGAAGCAATCAGCCCCAGCATTTT | CASSGVQGARSNQPQHF
TRBJ2-1 | TRBV7-9 | TRBD2 | once | TGTGCCAGCAGACAGACTAGCGGGAGTCCCCACGGGAATGAGCAGTTCTTC | CASRQTSGSPHGNEQFF
TRBJ1-4 | TRBV20-1 | TRBD1 | - | TGCAGTGCTATTGACAGGGGCCGCGGGCTTAATGAAAAACTGTTTTTT | CSAIDRGRGLNEKLFF
TRBJ1-2 | TRBV23-1 | - | - | TGCGCCAGCAGTCAATCGGGCGAGGGGGTGATCTCTGGCTACACCTTC | CASSQSGEGVISGYTF
TRBJ2-4 | TRBV6-2/TRBV6-3 | - | few | TGTGCCAGCAGTTACTCCCGCGGAAGGGGTGAGCAGTACTTC | CASSYSRGRGEQYF
TRBJ2-7 | TRBV12-3/TRBV12-4 | - | - | TGTGCCAGCAGCCCTTGGGGCCGCCCGAACTCCTACGAGCAGTACTTC | CASSPWGRPNSYEQYF
TRBJ2-7 | TRBV20-1 | - | - | TGCAGTGCTCAGCCCTTCGTTTCCTACGAGCAGTACTTC | CSAQPFVSYEQYF
TRBJ1-2 | TRBV20-1 | - | - | TGCAGTGCTAGGGGGGCGGGGGGCAACTATGGCTACACCTTC | CSARGAGGNYGYTF
TRBJ1-2 | TRBV9 | - | - | TGTGCCAGCAGCGTAGCCCTACAGGGCGGTGGGAGAAACTATGGCTACACCTTC | CASSVALQGGGRNYGYTF
TRBJ2-7 | TRBV28 | - | once | TGTGCCAGCAACGGCGGGGGCACCTACGAGCAGTACTTC | CASNGGGTYEQYF
TRBJ1-6 | TRBV27 | - | - | TGTGCCAGCAGTTTAGTGAGGGGTGCCTATAATTCACCCCTCCACTTT | CASSLVRGAYNSPLHF
TRBJ2-1 | TRBV6-2/TRBV6-3 | - | - | TGTGCCAGTGGGGAGGAGTACAATGAGCAGTTCTTC | CASGEEYNEQFF